This T cell receptor beta chain was sequenced for a study of blood T cell repertoires in COVID-19. Germline values: CDR1 SGHRS, CDR2 YFSETQ. There are 13 residues in the CDR3. V was shortened by 0 bases and J by 4 bases, with 6 bases between the two germline ends. Libraries were prepared by immunoSEQ multiplex PCR; TCRdb keeps only in-frame clonotypes and omits some of them. The table includes 200,000 to 250,000 clones, roughly nine tenths detected once. The source is a woman aged 50 to 60 with acute or convalescent COVID-19. The sample comprised peripheral blood. This chain connects TRBV5-1 to TRBJ2-3, with a weak D call TRBD1 (5 bases). CDR3: CASSLGGADTQYF. CDR3 coding DNA: TGCGCCAGCAGCTTGGGGGGCGCAGATACGCAGTATTTT.